These 27 T cell receptor beta chains originate from one sample sequenced in a study of blood T cells in healthy people across ages. It was with a sample-barcoded 5' primer and a J-beta primer mix that a second PCR of about 6 to 12 cycles was run. A single record per CDR3 protein comes from TCRdb applying MiXCR to the 5' RACE reads. The profile covers about 1 million distinct CDR3 sequences, with 40% to 55% appearing a single time and approximately 17% taken by the ten largest. The specimen sequenced was blood. The source is a woman aged 55-75 years in good health.

This clonotype was counted a few times. V usage is TRBV27 and J usage is TRBJ2-1; unclear D gene. Looked up from germline, CDR1 is MNHEY and CDR2 is SMNVEV (reference sequence). CDR3 length equals 14 residues. V lost 3 bases to trimming and J lost 1 base, with 7 bases between them. In DNA form, the CDR3 reads TGTGCCAGCAGTTTGGGCGTTTCCTACAATGAGCAGTTCTTC. Amino acid sequence: CASSLGVSYNEQFF.

This clonotype has only a few counts. The V call is TRBV11-2, the J call TRBJ2-7, with D hard to call. The ends were cut back, 2 bases at V and 0 bases at J, with 8 bases in the middle. Germline V lookup: CDR1 SGHAT, CDR2 FQNNGV. CDR3 size: 14 residues. The CDR3 loop is CASSLRSLSYEQYF. The CDR3 nucleotides read TGTGCCAGCAGCTTACGGAGCCTCTCCTACGAGCAGTACTTC. Full variable domain (missing parts from reference TRBV11-2 and TRBJ2-7): EAGVAQSPRYKIIEKRQSVAFWCNPISGHATLYWYQQILGQGPKLLIQFQNNGVVDDSQLPKDRFSAERLKGVDSTLKIQPAKLEDSAVYLCASSLRSLSYEQYFGPGTRLTVT.

This chain joins TRBV20-1 and TRBJ1-1; 7 nucleotides align to TRBD1. J lost 1 base, V lost 0 bases, and 5 bases had no gene match. CDR1 is DFQATT, CDR2 SNEGSKA, per germline (reference sequence). The CDR3 runs to 15 residues. The CDR3 coding sequence is TGCAGTGCTAGAGATTGGAGGGGGCAGAACACTGAAGCTTTCTTT. This gives the protein CSARDWRGQNTEAFF.

V is TRBV12-3 or TRBV12-4 and J is TRBJ1-5; perhaps TRBD1 as D (5 bases). Deletions cut 1 base from V and 5 bases from J, with 21 bases between. This CDR3 contains 18 residues. The CDR3 region is CASSLVRQTIGVDQPQHF. The DNA for the CDR3 is TGTGCCAGCAGTTTAGTTAGACAGACTATAGGGGTAGATCAGCCCCAGCATTTT.

A few counts support this clonotype. The J gene is TRBJ2-7, the V gene TRBV5-1; D is perhaps TRBD2 (5 bases). The V gene lost 4 bases and the J gene lost 4 bases, with 12 bases spanning the gap. The CDR3 totals 13 residues. Per the germline V gene, CDR1 is SGHRS and CDR2 is YFSETQ. CDR3 sequence reads: CASSDGVEYEQYF. In DNA form, the CDR3 reads TGCGCCAGCAGCGACGGGGTCGAGTACGAGCAGTACTTC.

This clonotype was counted a few times. The rearrangement uses TRBV28 and TRBJ1-2; D not resolved. Trimming cost V 6 bases and J 3 bases, with 14 bases left between them. This CDR3 contains 14 residues. Germline CDR1 MDHEN, CDR2 SYDVKM. CDR3 sequence: CASSPFNSYYGYTF. The CDR3 coding sequence is TGTGCCAGCAGCCCCTTCAATTCGTACTATGGCTACACCTTC.

This clonotype was counted only a few times. J is TRBJ1-4 and V is TRBV7-6; possible D gene TRBD1, 6 bases. Germline loops: CDR1 SGHVS, CDR2 FNYEAQ. There are 16 residues in the CDR3. Between the trimmed V and J ends, which lost 5 bases and 4 bases, there was a span of 17 bases. In DNA, the CDR3 is TGTGCCAGCAGCCCAAGGGCCGGACAGAATAATGAAAAACTGTTTTTT. It translates to CASSPRAGQNNEKLFF.

This chain connects TRBV2 to TRBJ2-5; D not resolved. CDR3 length: 13 amino acids. CDR1 and CDR2 (germline): SNHLY, FYNNEI. The V end was cut by 5 bases, the J end by 5 bases, with 12 bases between. CDR3 protein: CASSNDLGETQYF. The DNA of the CDR3 is TGTGCCAGCAGTAATGACCTGGGGGAGACCCAGTACTTC. Full variable domain (rest looked up from reference TRBV2 and TRBJ2-5): EPEVTQTPSHQVTQMGQEVILRCVPISNHLYFYWYRQILGQKVEFLVSFYNNEISEKSEIFDDQFSVERPDGSNFTLKIRSTKLEDSAMYFCASSNDLGETQYFGPGTRLLVL.

This clonotype was observed a handful of times. The chain carries TRBV5-1 and TRBJ2-7; 7 bases are a match to TRBD1. The CDR3 totals 15 residues. The J segment lost 1 base and the V segment lost 1 base, leaving 5 bases of the junction unmatched. CDR1 is SGHRS and CDR2 is YFSETQ in the germline V gene. CDR3 protein: CASSLTDRSSYEQYF. The CDR3 region has the DNA TGCGCCAGCAGCTTGACGGACAGGTCGTCCTACGAGCAGTACTTC. Based on the CDR3 plus reference TRBV5-1 and TRBJ2-7, the full variable domain is KAGVTQTPRYLIKTRGQQVTLSCSPISGHRSVSWYQQTPGQGLQFLFEYFSETQRNKGNFPGRFSGRQFSNSRSEMNVSTLELGDSALYLCASSLTDRSSYEQYFGPGTRLTVT.

This chain connects TRBV18 to TRBJ1-2; unclear D gene. V was cut by 4 bases and J by 4 bases, with 13 bases left in between. CDR3 length: 14 amino acids. CDR1 is KGHSH, CDR2 LQKENI, per germline. The CDR3 spells CASSQEGALYGYTF. CDR3 bases: TGTGCCAGCTCACAGGAGGGAGCTCTCTATGGCTACACCTTC.

V gene TRBV5-1 combines with J gene TRBJ2-3, with no clear D. V gave up 4 bases and J gave up 5 bases, with 8 bases separating them. This CDR3 is 12 amino acids long. Per the germline V gene, CDR1 is SGHRS and CDR2 is YFSETQ. As DNA, the CDR3 is TGCGCCAGCAGCCAGAACGGAGATACGCAGTATTTT. Amino acid sequence: CASSQNGDTQYF. The whole variable domain, remainder taken from reference TRBV5-1 and TRBJ2-3, is KAGVTQTPRYLIKTRGQQVTLSCSPISGHRSVSWYQQTPGQGLQFLFEYFSETQRNKGNFPGRFSGRQFSNSRSEMNVSTLELGDSALYLCASSQNGDTQYFGPGTRLTVL.

This clonotype was recorded a few times. In DNA, the CDR3 is TGCGCCAGCAGCCCCCTTAACGGGGGTAAAAACATTCAGTACTTC. It encodes CASSPLNGGKNIQYF. V gene TRBV5-1 combines with J gene TRBJ2-4; possibly TRBD2 for D (6 bases). This CDR3 contains 15 residues. CDR1 is SGHRS, CDR2 YFSETQ, per germline. Trimming stripped 4 bases from V and 4 bases from J, with 15 bases between.

Concerning this clonotype: An end of the junction differs from the germline gene, which may be a read error. The chain uses TRBV12-3 or TRBV12-4 and TRBJ2-1; D is possibly TRBD2 (6 bases). This CDR3 is 13 amino acids long. As DNA, the CDR3 is TGTGCCAGCAGTCTTTTGCGGGGAGGTGAGCGGTTCTTC. Its translation is CASSLLRGGERFF.

J is TRBJ2-1 and V is TRBV14, with D perhaps TRBD2 (6 bases). The ends were cut back, 0 bases at V and 5 bases at J, with 14 bases in the middle. CDR3 length equals 16 residues. CDR1 is SGHDN, CDR2 FVKESK, per germline. The CDR3 loop is CASSQDRRAWDNEQFF. In DNA form, the CDR3 reads TGTGCCAGCAGCCAAGATAGGAGGGCTTGGGACAATGAGCAGTTCTTC. Filled out from reference TRBV14 and TRBJ2-1, the complete variable domain reads EAGVTQFPSHSVIEKGQTVTLRCDPISGHDNLYWYRRVMGKEIKFLLHFVKESKQDESGMPNNRFLAERTGGTYSTLKVQPAELEDSGVYFCASSQDRRAWDNEQFFGPGTRLTVL.

The genes are TRBV3-1 and TRBJ1-2; the D gene is possibly TRBD1 (6 bases). This CDR3 has 16 residues. The germline V gene has CDR1 LGHDT and CDR2 YNNKEL (reference sequence). V lost 2 bases to trimming and J lost 0 bases, with 13 bases between them. The CDR3, as DNA: TGTGCCAGCAGCCAAAGGGGGGGGCGTTCTAACTATGGCTACACCTTC. Protein sequence: CASSQRGGRSNYGYTF. The complete variable domain, with remaining parts taken from reference TRBV3-1 and TRBJ1-2, reads DTAVSQTPKYLVTQMGNDKSIKCEQNLGHDTMYWYKQDSKKFLKIMFSYNNKELIINETVPNRFSPKSPDKAHLNLHINSLELGDSAVYFCASSQRGGRSNYGYTFGSGTRLTVV.

In its sample, this clonotype was seen once. The chain has TRBV18 and TRBJ2-1; 8 positions match TRBD1. The CDR3 has 14 amino acids. V lost 0 bases to trimming and J lost 6 bases; unmatched junction nucleotides: 1. Looked up from germline, CDR1 is KGHSH and CDR2 is LQKENI. The CDR3 sequence: CASSPPGQVNEQFF. The DNA of the CDR3 is TGTGCCAGCTCACCACCGGGACAGGTCAATGAGCAGTTCTTC.

The V call is TRBV3-1, the J call TRBJ1-2; no clear D. CDR3 length: 15 amino acids. The germline gives CDR1 LGHDT, CDR2 YNNKEL (reference sequence). Trimming removed 4 bases from V and 4 bases from J, with 16 bases in between. The CDR3 protein is CASSPFDIVTYGYTF. In DNA form, the CDR3 reads TGTGCCAGCAGCCCCTTCGACATTGTAACCTATGGCTACACCTTC.

The V gene is TRBV4-2, the J gene TRBJ2-7, with 7 bases matching TRBD2. Trimming cost V 3 bases and J 0 bases; bases outside gene matches: 2. CDR3 size: 14 residues. Germline values: CDR1 LGHNA, CDR2 YNFKEQ. The CDR3 DNA reads TGTGCCAGCAGCCACCCGGGAGGCTCCTACGAGCAGTACTTC. As protein: CASSHPGGSYEQYF.

This clonotype was detected many times. The chain uses TRBV11-2 and TRBJ2-7; D gene uncertain. CDR1 is SGHAT and CDR2 is FQNNGV in the germline V gene. V shed 5 bases and J shed 4 bases, with 9 bases lying between them. CDR3 length: 12 amino acids. The CDR3 reads CASSPQDYEQYF. The CDR3 nucleotides are TGTGCCAGCAGCCCTCAGGATTACGAGCAGTACTTC.

The table lists this clonotype with a few counts. V gene TRBV12-3 or TRBV12-4 combines with J gene TRBJ2-2, with 8 positions matching TRBD1. CDR3 size: 15 residues. The ends lost 5 bases at V and 5 bases at J; junction bases unmatched: 7. The CDR3 coding sequence is TGTGCCAGCAGTCCTCAGGGGGCACGTACCGGGGAGCTGTTTTTT. Protein product: CASSPQGARTGELFF.

V usage is TRBV30 and J usage is TRBJ1-1; 7 bases map to TRBD1. Germline V CDR1 and CDR2: GTSNPN, SVGIG (reference sequence). With 1 base clipped from V and 7 bases from J, the junction kept 6 bases outside the gene matches. The CDR3 consists of 13 residues. The CDR3 here is CAWSANRDSEAFF. DNA of the CDR3: TGTGCCTGGAGTGCTAACCGGGACAGTGAAGCTTTCTTT.

This clonotype was counted once. The gene calls are TRBV6-6 and TRBJ1-1; D unclear. V lost 2 bases to trimming and J lost 4 bases, with 8 bases between them. This CDR3 is 13 amino acids long. Germline V CDR1 and CDR2: MNHNY, SVGAGI (reference sequence). This chain's CDR3 is CASSYQRGTEAFF. CDR3 DNA sequence: TGTGCCAGCAGTTACCAGCGGGGCACTGAAGCTTTCTTT.

This clonotype was detected only a few times. The genes are TRBV10-3 and TRBJ2-5, with D tentatively TRBD1 (5 bases). V was trimmed by 4 bases and J by 11 bases, leaving 11 bases between them. The CDR3 contains 11 residues. Per the germline V gene, CDR1 is ENHRY and CDR2 is SYGVKD. The CDR3 loop reads CAISVGSGQYF. The DNA of the CDR3 is TGTGCCATCAGTGTGGGGTCAGGGCAGTACTTC.

J is TRBJ2-4 and V is TRBV29-1; D uncertain. V gave up 6 bases and J gave up 0 bases, with 12 bases separating them. The CDR3 is made up of 14 amino acids. Looked up from germline, CDR1 is SQVTM and CDR2 is ANQGSEA. The CDR3 coding sequence is TGCAGCGTCCACTTCGGTCTAGCCAAAAACATTCAGTACTTC. Its protein product is CSVHFGLAKNIQYF.

The V call is TRBV3-1, the J call TRBJ2-3; TRBD2 agrees at 9 bases. The CDR3 runs 16 residues. Unmatched junction bases numbered 7, after V lost 4 bases and J lost 2 bases. Germline lookup yields CDR1 LGHDT and CDR2 YNNKEL (reference sequence). CDR3 protein: CASSPGLALNTDTQYF. The DNA of the CDR3 is TGTGCCAGCAGCCCCGGACTAGCGCTTAACACAGATACGCAGTATTTT.

The chain links TRBV27 to TRBJ2-5, with 7 positions matching TRBD1. The V gene's germline CDR1 is MNHEY and CDR2 SMNVEV (reference sequence). This CDR3 spans 15 amino acids. V trimming: 6 bases; J trimming: 2 bases; junction bases outside the gene matches: 9. This CDR3 is CASSPNRQGQETQYF. For the CDR3, the DNA is TGTGCCAGCAGCCCTAACCGACAGGGACAAGAGACCCAGTACTTC.

The chain carries TRBV14 and TRBJ1-2; 10 bases match TRBD1. This CDR3 region has 18 residues. Trimming took 1 base from V and 2 from J; bases not matched to a gene: 10. Germline CDR1 reads SGHDN; CDR2 reads FVKESK. The CDR3 protein is CASSQGADRGSKNYGYTF. The DNA of the CDR3 is TGTGCCAGCAGCCAAGGGGCGGACAGGGGGTCGAAAAACTATGGCTACACCTTC.